This TCR beta chain was recovered during a study of T-cell reconstitution after alpha-beta-depleted transplantation in children. The CDR3 contains 15 residues. The V end was cut by 3 bases, the J end by 6 bases, with 18 bases between. Germline V lookup: CDR1 DFQATT, CDR2 SNEGSKA (reference sequence). This clonotype appeared many times. TCRbeta library preparation incorporated unique molecular identifiers. TCRdb ran MiXCR on the PCR reads and lists one entry per CDR3 protein. Of fewer than 95,000 distinct CDR3 sequences listed, 12% are singletons. The origin of this receptor is a human donor who donated a stem cell graft to a child with inherited bone marrow failure. The starting material was PBMCs from the stem cell graft donor, obtained from the stem cell graft. The rearrangement joins TRBV20-1 to TRBJ2-1; D is possibly TRBD2 (5 bases). The CDR3 region has the DNA TGCAGTGCTAGCGAGAGACCGAACGGGATCAATGAGCAGTTCTTC. Translating gives CSASERPNGINEQFF.